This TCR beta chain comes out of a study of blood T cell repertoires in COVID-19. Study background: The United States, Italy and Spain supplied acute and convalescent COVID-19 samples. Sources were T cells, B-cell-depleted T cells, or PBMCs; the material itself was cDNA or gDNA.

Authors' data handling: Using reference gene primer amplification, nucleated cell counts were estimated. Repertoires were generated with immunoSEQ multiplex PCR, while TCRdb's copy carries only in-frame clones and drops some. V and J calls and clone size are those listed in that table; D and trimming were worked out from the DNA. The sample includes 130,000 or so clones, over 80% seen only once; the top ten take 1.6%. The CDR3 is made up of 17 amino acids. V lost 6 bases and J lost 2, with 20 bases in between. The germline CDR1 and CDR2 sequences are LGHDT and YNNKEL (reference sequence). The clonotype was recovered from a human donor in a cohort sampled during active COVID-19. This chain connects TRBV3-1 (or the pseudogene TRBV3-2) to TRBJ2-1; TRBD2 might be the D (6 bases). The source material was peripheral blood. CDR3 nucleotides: TGTGCCAGCAGTTTCCACCCTCTAGCGCATGCCTACAATGAGCAGTTCTTC. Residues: CASSFHPLAHAYNEQFF.